A single sample gave rise to the 12 T cell receptor beta chains below, sequenced in a study of blood T cell repertoires in COVID-19. TCRdb's copy holds only in-frame clones and misses some; the assay was immunoSEQ multiplex PCR. The data hold a few hundred thousand clones, with around 87% observed a single time. The source material was peripheral blood. Receptors originate from a woman aged 45-65 years with acute or convalescent COVID-19.

The chain joins TRBV4-3 to TRBJ1-1; 7 nucleotides agree with TRBD1. The junction had 6 bases not matched to a gene; V was cut back by 4 bases and J by 1 base. Per the germline V gene, CDR1 is LGHNA and CDR2 is YSLEER. The CDR3 covers 15 residues. The CDR3 DNA is TGCGCCAGCAGCCCAGTGACAGGGAGGAACACTGAAGCTTTCTTT. Protein: CASSPVTGRNTEAFF.

V and J are TRBV4-2 and TRBJ1-5; TRBD1 matches at 7 bases. The CDR3 length is 15 residues. Looked up from germline, CDR1 is LGHNA and CDR2 is YNFKEQ. V was pared by 1 base and J by 4 bases, with 4 bases of the junction left unmatched. CDR3 in DNA: TGTGCCAGCAGCCAAGGGGACAGATTAAATCAGCCCCAGCATTTT. This encodes CASSQGDRLNQPQHF.

The chain has TRBV28 and TRBJ2-1; D is perhaps TRBD1 (5 bases). V gave up 3 bases and J gave up 7 bases, with 22 bases separating them. The CDR3 runs 17 residues. Germline V gives CDR1 MDHEN, CDR2 SYDVKM. The CDR3 nucleotides are TGTGCCAGCAGTTTCGTGTCGGCAAGGGGCATCGGGAATGAGCAGTTCTTC. Translated: CASSFVSARGIGNEQFF.

The J gene is TRBJ2-3, the V gene TRBV29-1, with 7 bases aligning to TRBD1. J was trimmed by 6 bases and V by 4 bases; bases with no gene match: 4. Germline CDR1 and CDR2: SQVTM and ANQGSEA. The CDR3 sequence is 12 residues long. The CDR3 loop is CSVGQGQDTQYF. The DNA of the CDR3 is TGCAGCGTTGGACAGGGTCAGGATACGCAGTATTTT.

The CDR3 nucleotides are TGTGCCAGCAGAGCCAGAGGCGTAGGCTACTACAATGAGCAGTTCTTC. Amino acid sequence: CASRARGVGYYNEQFF. The rearrangement uses TRBV27 and TRBJ2-1; no reliable D call. The CDR3 covers 16 residues. Between the trimmed V and J ends, which lost 6 bases and 3 bases, there was a span of 18 bases. Germline CDR1 and CDR2: MNHEY and SMNVEV (reference sequence).

The rearrangement links TRBV10-3 to TRBJ1-5, with a possible D match to TRBD1 (6 bases). Germline V gives CDR1 ENHRY, CDR2 SYGVKD. The V and J ends lost 10 bases and 0 bases respectively, with 16 bases between them. The CDR3 extends over 15 amino acids. The CDR3 here is CATRQETYSNQPQHF. The CDR3 DNA follows: TGTGCCACAAGACAGGAGACTTATAGCAATCAGCCCCAGCATTTT.

The chain joins TRBV5-6 to TRBJ1-1, with D possibly matching TRBD1 (5 bases). The CDR3 contains 12 residues. Trimming pared 4 bases from V and 8 bases from J, leaving 12 bases between. Looked up from germline, CDR1 is SGHDT and CDR2 is YYEEEE. CDR3 coding DNA: TGTGCCAGCAGCGCTGTGCGGGGGGAAGCTTTCTTT. Translating gives CASSAVRGEAFF. Using reference TRBV5-6 and TRBJ1-1 for the parts outside the CDR3, the full variable domain is DAGVTQSPTHLIKTRGQQVTLRCSPKSGHDTVSWYQQALGQGPQFIFQYYEEEERQRGNFPDRFSGHQFPNYSSELNVNALLLGDSALYLCASSAVRGEAFFGQGTRLTVV.

This chain joins TRBV29-1 and TRBJ2-2; 8 bases agree with TRBD1. The CDR3 covers 14 residues. Germline loops: CDR1 SQVTM, CDR2 ANQGSEA. The V segment lost 5 bases and the J segment 5 bases; nucleotides outside the gene matches: 7. CDR3 in DNA: TGCAGCGTTTCGACAGGGGCCGGAACCGGGGAGCTGTTTTTT. It codes for CSVSTGAGTGELFF.

In this sample, this clone turned up a few times. The rearrangement links TRBV13 to TRBJ2-7, with TRBD1 matching 8 bases. There are 15 residues in the CDR3. Trimming took 5 bases from V and 0 from J; bases not matched to a gene: 6. CDR1 and CDR2 from the germline V gene are PRHDT and FYEKMQ (reference sequence). The CDR3 nucleotides read TGTGCCAGCAGCATTCGACAGGGGAGCTCCTACGAGCAGTACTTC. Amino acid sequence: CASSIRQGSSYEQYF.

Regarding this clone: At one of its ends the junction is not consistent with the germline gene, which may arise from a read error. Here the CDR3 reads CASSFGTGDPGELFF. The DNA of the CDR3 is TGTGCTAGCAGCTTCGGGACAGGGGATCCCGGGGAGCTGTTTTTT. V gene TRBV7-7 combines with J gene TRBJ2-2; 10 nucleotides agree with TRBD1. CDR3 length: 15 amino acids. CDR1 is SSHAT and CDR2 is FNYEAQ in the germline V gene (reference sequence).

This chain joins TRBV5-1 and TRBJ1-1, with TRBD1 identical over 7 bases. Germline loops: CDR1 SGHRS, CDR2 YFSETQ. V gave up 4 bases and J gave up 3 bases; unmatched junction bases: 3. The CDR3 contains 13 residues. CDR3 loop: CASSGDSYTEAFF. CDR3 nucleotides: TGCGCCAGCAGCGGGGACAGTTACACTGAAGCTTTCTTT.

The chain uses TRBV28 and TRBJ2-3; 7 positions agree with TRBD1. CDR1 is MDHEN and CDR2 is SYDVKM in the germline V gene. This CDR3 is 14 amino acids long. The J segment lost 5 bases and the V segment lost 3 bases, leaving 5 bases of the junction unmatched. For the CDR3, the DNA is TGTGCCAGCAGTTTCGAGGGGGCAAGAGATACGCAGTATTTT. This encodes CASSFEGARDTQYF.